The clone carrying this T cell receptor (beta chain) came up once. The length of the CDR3 is 14 residues. V shed 3 bases and J shed 3 bases, with 12 bases lying between them. Germline-derived CDR1 and CDR2 are SGHDT and YYEEEE. In Seattle, patients joined the study during active infection and were tracked longitudinally. The sample belongs to a study of blood T cell repertoires in COVID-19. At the level of the study: Italy, Spain and the United States were the sources of the convalescent and acute COVID-19 samples. PBMCs, B-cell-depleted T cells, or T cells were the source of the cDNA or gDNA that made up the material.

Authors' data handling: For nucleated cells, counts were estimated from reference gene primer amplification. Sequencing was performed with immunoSEQ multiplex PCR; in TCRdb, only in-frame clones are kept and a portion is missing. V and J calls and clone size are copied from that table; D and trimming were computed from the DNA. The sample holds roughly 250,000 clones, 80% to 95% seen once. The specimen was peripheral blood. The clonotype comes from a man aged 25 to 40 with COVID-19, enrolled during active disease. This chain joins TRBV5-6 and TRBJ1-2; D possibly corresponds to TRBD1 (5 bases). The CDR3 reads CASSSGWGDYGYTF. In nucleotides, the CDR3 is TGTGCCAGCAGCTCGGGTTGGGGGGACTATGGCTACACCTTC.